Listed here are 18 T cell receptor beta chains from one sample, sequenced in a study of blood T cell repertoires in COVID-19. Sequencing was performed with immunoSEQ multiplex PCR; in TCRdb, only in-frame clones are kept and a portion is missing. This sample carries roughly 260,000 clones, approximately 90% of them seen once, and the ten largest clones take over 3.5%. Sequenced material: peripheral blood. All receptors derive from a woman aged 35 to 49 with acute or convalescent COVID-19.

This clone occurred once. This chain links TRBV7-2 with TRBJ1-2; D gene ambiguous. V lost 1 base to trimming and J lost 0 bases, with 9 bases between them. The CDR3 sequence is 15 residues long. CDR1 is SGHTA, CDR2 FQGNSA, per germline. The CDR3 sequence: CASSLVAETNYGYTF. The CDR3 DNA reads TGTGCCAGCAGCTTAGTAGCGGAGACTAACTATGGCTACACCTTC. The full variable domain, rest sourced from reference TRBV7-2 and TRBJ1-2, is GAGVSQSPSNKVTEKGKDVELRCDPISGHTALYWYRQSLGQGLEFLIYFQGNSAPDKSGLPSDRFSAERTGGSVSTLTIQRTQQEDSAVYLCASSLVAETNYGYTFGSGTRLTVV.

V gene TRBV19 combines with J gene TRBJ2-1; TRBD2 matches 10 bases. Germline trimming cut 7 bases from V and 5 bases from J; bases unmatched to any gene: 8. CDR3 length: 15 residues. Germline V gene data show CDR1 as LNHDA and CDR2 as SQIVND (reference sequence). The CDR3 is CASTLSGGVNNEQFF. The CDR3 bases are TGTGCCAGTACCTTAAGCGGGGGGGTTAACAATGAGCAGTTCTTC. Using reference TRBV19 and TRBJ2-1 for the parts outside the CDR3, the full variable domain is DGGITQSPKYLFRKEGQNVTLSCEQNLNHDAMYWYRQDPGQGLRLIYYSQIVNDFQKGDIAEGYSVSREKKESFPLTVTSAQKNPTAFYLCASTLSGGVNNEQFFGPGTRLTVL.

The rearrangement joins TRBV18 to TRBJ1-1; tentatively, D is TRBD1 (5 bases). Germline V CDR1 and CDR2: KGHSH, LQKENI. The CDR3 covers 17 residues. With 6 bases removed from V and 1 base from J, the gap between germline ends came to 21 bases. The CDR3, as DNA: TGTGCCAGCTCCAAAACGTGGGGCAGGCTAGAGAACACTGAAGCTTTCTTT. As protein: CASSKTWGRLENTEAFF.

This clone was seen just once. V and J are TRBV5-1 and TRBJ1-6, with D tentatively TRBD1 (5 bases). Trimming cost V 7 bases and J 14 bases, with 19 bases left between them. Germline assignment: CDR1 SGHRS and CDR2 YFSETQ. This CDR3 is built from 13 residues. In DNA form, the CDR3 reads TGCGCCAGCGGGGCAGATGGGGCAGGATCCCTCCACTTT. Translated, it gives CASGADGAGSLHF. Combining the CDR3 with reference TRBV5-1 and TRBJ1-6 gives the whole variable domain KAGVTQTPRYLIKTRGQQVTLSCSPISGHRSVSWYQQTPGQGLQFLFEYFSETQRNKGNFPGRFSGRQFSNSRSEMNVSTLELGDSALYLCASGADGAGSLHFGNGTRLTVT.

The gene calls are TRBV5-8 and TRBJ1-6, with D uncertain. Trimming shortened V by 4 bases and J by 9 bases, and 20 bases separated the two germline ends. Germline assignment: CDR1 SGHTS and CDR2 YDEGEE. The CDR3 loop spans 16 amino acids. CDR3 sequence: CASSPTNMASFSPLHF. The CDR3 DNA follows: TGTGCCAGCAGCCCTACTAACATGGCTTCTTTTTCACCCCTCCACTTT.

The chain combines TRBV6-1 with TRBJ1-1; 11 nucleotides agree with TRBD1. Germline loops: CDR1 MNHNS, CDR2 SASEGT. The CDR3 is 17 amino acids. J gave up 5 bases and V 4 bases, and 12 bases lay outside the gene matches. CDR3 sequence: CASSGLAGQGVRTEAFF. CDR3 DNA: TGTGCCAGCAGTGGGCTAGCGGGACAGGGGGTCCGGACTGAAGCTTTCTTT.

This clone was observed a single time. This chain links TRBV11-2 with TRBJ1-2, with a tentative D call TRBD1 (5 bases). The V gene lost 5 bases and the J gene lost 8 bases, with 27 bases spanning the gap. Germline V gene lookup returns CDR1 SGHAT and CDR2 FQNNGV. The length of the CDR3 is 17 residues. The chain's CDR3 is CASSPRGTGPTPVGYTF. The CDR3 nucleotides read TGTGCCAGCAGCCCCCGGGGGACGGGGCCAACACCTGTGGGCTACACCTTC.

This chain uses TRBV11-3 with TRBJ1-2; 7 nucleotides agree with TRBD1. The J segment lost 6 bases and the V segment lost 5 bases, leaving 12 bases of the junction unmatched. Germline values: CDR1 SGHNT, CDR2 YENEEA. The CDR3 loop spans 15 amino acids. The CDR3 nucleotides are TGTGCCAGCAGCACCAAGTACAGGGGAGGTCATGGCTACACCTTC. This codes for CASSTKYRGGHGYTF.

The V call is TRBV10-3, the J call TRBJ2-1, with D perhaps TRBD1 (6 bases). The CDR3 sequence is 15 residues long. The V gene's germline CDR1 is ENHRY and CDR2 SYGVKD. Trimming pared 5 bases from V and 8 bases from J, leaving 19 bases between. This CDR3 is CAISSGTTETDEQFF. CDR3 in DNA: TGTGCCATCAGTTCCGGGACAACAGAAACCGATGAGCAGTTCTTC.

The V and J genes are TRBV10-3 and TRBJ1-2; D unresolved. Germline V lookup: CDR1 ENHRY, CDR2 SYGVKD. This CDR3 is 14 amino acids long. Trimming pared 7 bases from V and 5 bases from J, leaving 17 bases between. The CDR3 sequence is CAINDPTAGYGYTF. CDR3 in DNA: TGTGCCATCAATGATCCCACAGCGGGTTATGGCTACACCTTC.

The V call is TRBV11-2, the J call TRBJ2-2; D possibly corresponds to TRBD2 (7 bases). With 1 base removed from V and 7 bases from J, the gap between germline ends came to 16 bases. Germline CDR1 SGHAT, CDR2 FQNNGV. This CDR3 spans 16 amino acids. In DNA form, the CDR3 reads TGTGCCAGCAGCTTAGTACGGGGGGCCCGGGTCGGGGAGCTGTTTTTT. This gives the protein CASSLVRGARVGELFF.

The chain uses TRBV5-6 and TRBJ1-2; 9 bases align to TRBD1. V lost 2 bases to trimming and J lost 6 bases; unmatched junction nucleotides: 2. This CDR3 contains 13 residues. Germline CDR1 and CDR2: SGHDT and YYEEEE. CDR3 DNA: TGTGCCAGCAGCTTCGGACAGGGGCATGGCTACACCTTC. It encodes CASSFGQGHGYTF.

The chain has TRBV20-1 and TRBJ2-7; 9 nucleotides agree with TRBD1. Germline V gene lookup returns CDR1 DFQATT and CDR2 SNEGSKA (reference sequence). There are 11 residues in the CDR3. Germline trimming cut 6 bases from V and 6 bases from J; bases unmatched to any gene: 3. Here the CDR3 DNA reads TGCAGTGCAACAGGGGGCCTCGAGCAGTACGTC. This sequence encodes CSATGGLEQYV.

The chain employs TRBV5-1 and TRBJ2-2; 8 bases align to TRBD1. The CDR3 has 16 amino acids. V trimming: 4 bases; J trimming: 2 bases; junction bases outside the gene matches: 7. From germline, CDR1 is SGHRS and CDR2 YFSETQ. In DNA form, the CDR3 reads TGCGCCAGCAGCACCCAGGGGACAGGAAACACCGGGGAGCTGTTTTTT. This translates into CASSTQGTGNTGELFF. Combining the CDR3 with reference TRBV5-1 and TRBJ2-2 gives the whole variable domain KAGVTQTPRYLIKTRGQQVTLSCSPISGHRSVSWYQQTPGQGLQFLFEYFSETQRNKGNFPGRFSGRQFSNSRSEMNVSTLELGDSALYLCASSTQGTGNTGELFFGEGSRLTVL.

V is TRBV30 and J is TRBJ1-3, with D unresolved. Trimming removed 0 bases from V and 4 bases from J, with 10 bases in between. Germline V gene data show CDR1 as GTSNPN and CDR2 as SVGIG (reference sequence). CDR3 length equals 14 residues. CDR3 coding DNA: TGTGCCTGGAGTGTACTATCGCGAGGAAACACCATATATTTT. Protein sequence: CAWSVLSRGNTIYF.

This rearrangement joins TRBV3-1 (or the pseudogene TRBV3-2) to TRBJ1-1; D possibly corresponds to TRBD1 (6 bases). V was cut by 3 bases and J by 11 bases, with 13 bases left in between. The germline V gene encodes CDR1 LGHDT and CDR2 YNNKEL (reference sequence). The CDR3 runs 12 residues. DNA for the CDR3: TGTGCCAGCAGCCAGAGGGACACGAGGGCTTTCTTT. This sequence encodes CASSQRDTRAFF.

The rearrangement joins TRBV11-2 to TRBJ2-7, with 8 bases matching TRBD1. Germline V gene data show CDR1 as SGHAT and CDR2 as FQNNGV. Trimming took 1 base from V and 5 from J; bases not matched to a gene: 4. CDR3 length: 14 residues. The CDR3: CASSLGGQGHEQYV. The DNA for the CDR3 is TGTGCCAGCAGCTTAGGCGGACAGGGTCACGAGCAGTACGTC.

This sequence joins TRBV5-1 and TRBJ2-7, with D possibly being TRBD1 (6 bases). The ends were cut back, 1 base at V and 0 bases at J, with 20 bases in the middle. Germline CDR1 and CDR2: SGHRS and YFSETQ. This CDR3 comprises 18 residues. In DNA form, the CDR3 reads TGCGCCAGCAGCTTGTTTCCAAGACAGGCGACAACCTCCTACGAGCAGTACGTC. It yields the protein CASSLFPRQATTSYEQYV.